Shown below are 23 T cell receptor beta chains from a single sample sequenced in a study of blood T cell repertoires in COVID-19. Generated by immunoSEQ multiplex PCR, the TCRdb table keeps only in-frame clones and is missing some. The table has roughly 190,000 clones, around 90% seen once. The sample comprised peripheral blood. The receptor source for this set is a man aged 50-59 years with acute or convalescent COVID-19.

This sequence joins TRBV7-2 and TRBJ1-5; D is undetermined. This CDR3 contains 16 residues. Trimming removed 1 base at V and 1 base at J, with 11 bases between. Germline V gene data show CDR1 as SGHTA and CDR2 as FQGNSA. CDR3 in amino acids: CASSLVSGWSNQPQHF. Here the CDR3 DNA reads TGTGCCAGCAGCTTAGTTTCAGGTTGGAGCAATCAGCCCCAGCATTTT.

This chain joins TRBV6-5 and TRBJ1-2; a weak D match, TRBD1 (6 bases). Looked up from germline, CDR1 is MNHEY and CDR2 is SVGAGI. The V end was cut by 0 bases, the J end by 4 bases, with 9 bases between. The CDR3 extends over 14 amino acids. This CDR3 is CASSYSAGAYGYTF. The CDR3 DNA reads as TGTGCCAGCAGTTACTCCGCAGGGGCCTATGGCTACACCTTC.

V and J are TRBV10-3 and TRBJ2-7; TRBD1 agrees at 8 bases. Per the germline V gene, CDR1 is ENHRY and CDR2 is SYGVKD. V dropped 2 bases and J dropped 7; count of bases not matched to a gene: 7. This CDR3 has 14 amino acids. The DNA for the CDR3 is TGTGCCATCAGTGAGGGACAGGGACCCTTAGAGCAGTACGTC. It specifies CAISEGQGPLEQYV.

The chain recombines TRBV23-1 with TRBJ1-2; weak D call: TRBD1 (5 bases). TRBV23-1 is assigned to the ORF class and has an uncertain function. Trimming removed 6 bases from V and 6 bases from J, with 14 bases in between. The CDR3 length is 13 residues. Written as DNA, the CDR3 is TGCGCCAGCAGGCCGACAGAGCCCCATGGCTACACCTTC. Translation: CASRPTEPHGYTF.

The rearrangement links TRBV3-1 (or the pseudogene TRBV3-2) to TRBJ1-6; the D is unclear. CDR1 and CDR2 (germline): LGHDT, YNNKEL (reference sequence). The CDR3 runs to 15 residues. V was cut by 4 bases and J by 8 bases, with 15 bases left in between. In nucleotides, the CDR3 is TGTGCCAGCAGCCCCCGGCGGAGTTTAGATTCACCCCTCCACTTT. Its protein product is CASSPRRSLDSPLHF.

Here the CDR3 reads CASSLVATSGNNRYYEQYF. The CDR3 DNA reads as TGTGCCAGCAGCTTAGTTGCGACTAGCGGAAATAACCGTTACTACGAGCAGTACTTC. This sequence joins TRBV7-2 and TRBJ2-7; 9 bases map to TRBD2. V was pared by 1 base and J by 3 bases, with 16 bases of the junction left unmatched. The CDR3 is 19 residues long. Germline loops: CDR1 SGHTA, CDR2 FQGNSA.

This sequence joins TRBV5-1 and TRBJ2-1; no clear D gene. CDR1 SGHRS and CDR2 YFSETQ come from the germline V gene. Trimming took off 0 bases at V and 0 bases at J, with 10 bases between the two ends. The CDR3 has 16 residues. The CDR3 nucleotides are TGCGCCAGCAGCTTGGTGGGCCAGAGCTCCTACAATGAGCAGTTCTTC. This gives the protein CASSLVGQSSYNEQFF. The whole variable domain, remainder taken from reference TRBV5-1 and TRBJ2-1, is KAGVTQTPRYLIKTRGQQVTLSCSPISGHRSVSWYQQTPGQGLQFLFEYFSETQRNKGNFPGRFSGRQFSNSRSEMNVSTLELGDSALYLCASSLVGQSSYNEQFFGPGTRLTVL.

The genes are TRBV6-2 or TRBV6-3 and TRBJ2-7, with 10 bases identical to TRBD1. The CDR3 sequence is 15 residues long. CDR1 is MNHEY and CDR2 is SVGEGT in the germline V gene. Trimming cost V 2 bases and J 4 bases; bases outside gene matches: 5. The CDR3 nucleotides read TGTGCCAGCAGTTACAGGTTGGACAGGGGGTACGAGCAGTACTTC. Amino acids: CASSYRLDRGYEQYF.

The CDR3 sequence is CASSERGEASGRLYNEQFF. The CDR3 DNA sequence: TGCGCCAGCAGTGAGAGGGGGGAGGCTAGCGGGAGGTTGTACAATGAGCAGTTCTTC. This chain joins TRBV10-2 and TRBJ2-1; 11 bases agree with TRBD2. This CDR3 has 19 amino acids. Trimming cost V 2 bases and J 4 bases; bases outside gene matches: 13. CDR1 and CDR2 (germline): WSHSY, SAAADI.

This sequence joins TRBV30 and TRBJ2-6; 7 nucleotides match TRBD1. V trimming: 7 bases; J trimming: 0 bases; junction bases outside the gene matches: 15. The germline V gene encodes CDR1 GTSNPN and CDR2 SVGIG (reference sequence). This CDR3 has 18 amino acids. The CDR3 DNA is TGTGCCTTCGAACAGTCCGGGACAGTAAGCTCTGGGGCCAACGTCCTGACTTTC. It encodes CAFEQSGTVSSGANVLTF.

The V gene is TRBV19, the J gene TRBJ1-5, with TRBD1 matching over 7 bases. The V gene end was trimmed by 0 bases and the J gene end by 9 bases; junction bases not matched to a gene: 2. The CDR3 spans 13 residues. Germline-derived CDR1 and CDR2 are LNHDA and SQIVND (reference sequence). This chain's CDR3 is CASSIDQGVPQHF. The CDR3 DNA sequence: TGTGCCAGTAGTATAGATCAGGGGGTGCCCCAGCATTTT.

This clone was seen only once. This sequence joins TRBV27 and TRBJ2-7, with 8 nucleotides matching TRBD2. Trimming at V came to 6 bases and at J to 0 bases, leaving 1 base not matched to a gene. The CDR3 contains 13 residues. Germline V CDR1 and CDR2: MNHEY, SMNVEV (reference sequence). The CDR3 sequence is CASRTSGSYEQYF. The CDR3 region has the DNA TGTGCCAGCAGAACTAGCGGCTCCTACGAGCAGTACTTC.

This sequence joins TRBV19 and TRBJ2-5; 9 positions agree with TRBD1. Looked up from germline, CDR1 is LNHDA and CDR2 is SQIVND (reference sequence). V gave up 4 bases and J gave up 4 bases; unmatched junction bases: 4. The CDR3 contains 14 residues. The CDR3 here is CASSRTGGLETQYF. The CDR3 DNA is TGTGCCAGTAGTAGAACAGGGGGCTTAGAGACCCAGTACTTC.

This rearrangement joins TRBV6-5 to TRBJ2-3; D is perhaps TRBD2 (5 bases). The CDR3 runs to 13 residues. Germline CDR1 MNHEY, CDR2 SVGAGI. Trimming left V 7 bases short and J 2 bases short, with 10 bases between. CDR3 amino acids: CASTGKATDTQYF. The CDR3 DNA sequence: TGTGCCAGCACCGGGAAGGCCACAGATACGCAGTATTTT.

The chain carries TRBV9 and TRBJ2-2; 8 positions match TRBD1. Per the germline V gene, CDR1 is SGDLS and CDR2 is YYNGEE. J lost 6 bases, V lost 4 bases, and 5 bases had no gene match. This CDR3 is 14 amino acids long. Here the CDR3 reads CASSSQTGAGELFF. CDR3 nucleotide sequence: TGTGCCAGCAGCTCACAGACAGGGGCCGGGGAGCTGTTTTTT. The complete variable domain, with remaining parts taken from reference TRBV9 and TRBJ2-2, reads DSGVTQTPKHLITATGQRVTLRCSPRSGDLSVYWYQQSLDQGLQFLIQYYNGEERAKGNILERFSAQQFPDLHSELNLSSLELGDSALYFCASSSQTGAGELFFGEGSRLTVL.

The gene calls are TRBV29-1 and TRBJ2-1; TRBD2 aligns across 9 bases. The CDR3 is 14 residues long. Germline trimming cut 4 bases from V and 1 base from J; bases unmatched to any gene: 2. The germline V gene encodes CDR1 SQVTM and CDR2 ANQGSEA. The CDR3 loop reads CSVVGLASYNEQFF. The CDR3 nucleotides are TGCAGCGTTGTGGGACTAGCTTCCTACAATGAGCAGTTCTTC.

This chain connects TRBV27 to TRBJ2-2; no firm D call. Trimming cost V 4 bases and J 2 bases, with 8 bases left between them. Germline assignment: CDR1 MNHEY and CDR2 SMNVEV (reference sequence). The CDR3 runs to 14 residues. The DNA of the CDR3 is TGTGCCAGCAGTTCCCCCCCTAACACCGGGGAGCTGTTTTTT. Translated: CASSSPPNTGELFF.

The gene calls are TRBV6-4 and TRBJ2-3; TRBD2 agrees at 10 bases. The ends lost 3 bases at V and 7 bases at J; junction bases unmatched: 4. The CDR3 extends over 14 amino acids. Germline CDR1 reads MRHNA; CDR2 reads SNTAGT. CDR3 in DNA: TGTGCCAGCAGTGAAGCGGGGGGGCTAAATACGCAGTATTTT. Its translation: CASSEAGGLNTQYF.

Here the CDR3 DNA reads TGTGCCAGCAGCAGACAGGTCAATCAGCCCCAGCATTTT. As protein: CASSRQVNQPQHF. The rearrangement joins TRBV27 to TRBJ1-5; D might be TRBD1 (6 bases). V lost 6 bases and J lost 3, with 9 bases in between. From germline, CDR1 is MNHEY and CDR2 SMNVEV (reference sequence). The CDR3 has 13 residues.

V gene TRBV18 combines with J gene TRBJ2-1; a weak D match, TRBD2 (5 bases). V lost 6 bases, J lost 4 bases, and 16 bases lay in between. Germline CDR1 is KGHSH and CDR2 is LQKENI. The CDR3 totals 15 residues. The CDR3 region has the DNA TGTGCCAGCTCCCCCGTAAGCGGTTTATACAATGAGCAGTTCTTC. Protein sequence: CASSPVSGLYNEQFF.

The chain links TRBV7-2 to TRBJ2-1; D possibly corresponds to TRBD2 (5 bases). Trimming stripped 2 bases from V and 5 bases from J, with 10 bases between. The CDR3 is 14 amino acids. Germline V gene sequence: CDR1 SGHTA, CDR2 FQGNSA. CDR3: CASSLRRVDNEQFF. Written as DNA, the CDR3 is TGTGCCAGCAGCTTAAGGCGGGTAGACAATGAGCAGTTCTTC. The variable domain in full, completed from reference TRBV7-2 and TRBJ2-1, reads GAGVSQSPSNKVTEKGKDVELRCDPISGHTALYWYRQSLGQGLEFLIYFQGNSAPDKSGLPSDRFSAERTGGSVSTLTIQRTQQEDSAVYLCASSLRRVDNEQFFGPGTRLTVL.

The chain is built from TRBV5-6 and TRBJ2-7; 7 nucleotides agree with TRBD2. The CDR3 runs 14 residues. Germline-derived CDR1 and CDR2 are SGHDT and YYEEEE. The junction had 3 bases not matched to a gene; V was cut back by 0 bases and J by 3 bases. The CDR3 reads CASSLGRGSYEQYF. In DNA, the CDR3 is TGTGCCAGCAGCTTGGGACGCGGGAGCTACGAGCAGTACTTC.

The rearrangement links TRBV21-1 to TRBJ1-1; TRBD1 was called by the table and not checked on the DNA. TRBV21-1 is reported as a pseudogene. The CDR3 loop spans 14 amino acids. CDR3 in amino acids: CASSNGQGNTEAFF. The CDR3 DNA reads as TGTGCCAGCAGCAACGGACAGGGAAACACTGAAGCTTTCTTT.